This TCR beta chain appears in the sequencing data of a study of T cells in localized non-small cell lung cancer. As concerns this clone: Its antigen is currently unknown.

TCRdb keeps only in-frame clones here, not all; method: immunoSEQ multiplex PCR. Of roughly 30,000 clones listed, about 90% are singletons. V was cut by 4 bases and J by 3 bases, with 15 bases left in between. This CDR3 is 15 amino acids long. From germline, CDR1 is SGHVS and CDR2 FQNEAQ. Study findings and constraints: Uninvolved adjacent lung, not tumor, had the highest T cell clonality. The tumor had only one region sequenced, so heterogeneity remains possible. Within adjacent lung there appeared a median around 57 of the top 100 tumor clones. Longer overall survival was seen with higher T cell density measured in blood.

Sequencing was performed on peripheral blood, taken before any cancer treatment. The chain is built from TRBV7-8 and TRBJ1-1; D may be TRBD1 (6 bases). The clonotype was recovered from a woman aged 18 to 50 with stage I lung adenocarcinoma. CDR3 coding DNA: TGTGCCAGCAGCTCTTCAGGGGCACTGGACACTGAAGCTTTCTTT. Translation: CASSSSGALDTEAFF. Full variable domain (remainder filled in from reference TRBV7-8 and TRBJ1-1): GAGVSQSPRYKVAKRGQDVALRCDPISGHVSLFWYQQALGQGPEFLTYFQNEAQLDKSGLPSDRFFAERPEGSVSTLKIQRTQQEDSAVYLCASSSSGALDTEAFFGQGTRLTVV.